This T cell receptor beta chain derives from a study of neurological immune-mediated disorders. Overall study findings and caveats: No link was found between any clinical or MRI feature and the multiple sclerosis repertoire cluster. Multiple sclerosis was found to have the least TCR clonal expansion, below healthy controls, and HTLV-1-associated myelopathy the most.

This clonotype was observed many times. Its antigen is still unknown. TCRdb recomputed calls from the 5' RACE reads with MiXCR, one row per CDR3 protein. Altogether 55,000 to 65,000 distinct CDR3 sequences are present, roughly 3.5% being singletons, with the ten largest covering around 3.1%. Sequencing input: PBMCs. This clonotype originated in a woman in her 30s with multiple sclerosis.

CDR3 in amino acids: CSVGWETQYF. The CDR3 nucleotides read TGCAGCGTGGGGTGGGAGACCCAGTACTTC. The V call is TRBV29-1, the J call TRBJ2-5; D gene uncertain. The CDR3 is 10 residues long. Germline V CDR1 and CDR2: SQVTM, ANQGSEA. V shed 6 bases and J shed 5 bases, with 7 bases lying between them.